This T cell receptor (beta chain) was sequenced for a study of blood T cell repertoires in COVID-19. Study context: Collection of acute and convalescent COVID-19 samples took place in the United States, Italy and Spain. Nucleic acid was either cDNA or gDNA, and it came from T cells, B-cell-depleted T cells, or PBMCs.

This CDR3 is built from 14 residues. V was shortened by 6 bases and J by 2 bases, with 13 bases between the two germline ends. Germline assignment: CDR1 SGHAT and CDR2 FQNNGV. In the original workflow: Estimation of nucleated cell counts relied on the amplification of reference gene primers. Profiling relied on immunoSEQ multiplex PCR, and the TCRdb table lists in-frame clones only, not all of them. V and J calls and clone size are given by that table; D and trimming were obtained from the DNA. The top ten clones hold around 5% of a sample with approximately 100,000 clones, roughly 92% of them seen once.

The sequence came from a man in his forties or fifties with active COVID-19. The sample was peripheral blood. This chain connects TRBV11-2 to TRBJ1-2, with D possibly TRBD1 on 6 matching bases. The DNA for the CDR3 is TGTGCCAGCAGAAACTACAGGGAAAACTATGGCTACACCTTC. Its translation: CASRNYRENYGYTF. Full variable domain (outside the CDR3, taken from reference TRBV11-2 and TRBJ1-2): EAGVAQSPRYKIIEKRQSVAFWCNPISGHATLYWYQQILGQGPKLLIQFQNNGVVDDSQLPKDRFSAERLKGVDSTLKIQPAKLEDSAVYLCASRNYRENYGYTFGSGTRLTVV.